This T cell receptor (beta chain) was captured in a study of cytomegalovirus exposure and HLA in healthy donors. The CDR3 is made up of 15 amino acids. The ends lost 3 bases at V and 8 bases at J; junction bases unmatched: 7. CDR1 is SEHNR and CDR2 is FQNEAQ in the germline V gene (reference sequence). It was with 60 Vbeta and 13 Jbeta primers that the PCR ran. Some clones are missing from TCRdb's copy, which holds only in-frame ones; the method was immunoSEQ multiplex PCR. Here the sample spans 95,000 to 150,000 clones, over 50% being singletons. Specimen: PBMCs. This chain joins TRBV7-9 and TRBJ1-6, with 7 bases lining up with TRBD1. The clonotype comes from a woman aged 40 to 49 in good health and CMV-seropositive. CDR3 sequence (DNA): TGTGCCAGCAGCTTCGCCGACAGGGTGGATTCACCCCTCCACTTT. This translates into CASSFADRVDSPLHF.